The rows below give T cell receptor beta chains drawn from one sample of a study of regulatory T cells in long-lasting Graves disease. TCRdb reprocessed the multiplex PCR reads via MiXCR and lists one record per CDR3 protein. The table records about 560,000 distinct CDR3 sequences, 15% to 20% of them present only once. The data also belong to a second study, concerning T cells in Graves' hyperthyroidism and ophthalmopathy.

This sample comprised peripheral blood mononuclear cells (PBMCs), obtained at new diagnosis, from a patient treated with antithyroid drugs. Receptors were obtained from a man in his late teens or twenties with Graves disease. CDR3s include the opening cysteine and the closing phenylalanine or tryptophan. The D gene is left open where the match is weak. Some rows mark clone size as missing; the rest say once, few, many or name a class of expanded clone.

>TRBV12-3/TRBV12-4|TRBJ2-7|NA|NA
TGTGCCAGCAGTTCGTCCTGGGACACCTCGTGGCAGTACTTC
CASSSSWDTSWQYF
>TRBV19|TRBJ2-1|NA|NA
TGTGCCAGTAGGAGGACTGGTTCGTACAATGAGCAGTTCTTC
CASRRTGSYNEQFF
>TRBV9|TRBJ2-3|NA|few
TGTGCCAGCAGCGGGGACGGGGCTAGCACAGATACGCAGTATTTT
CASSGDGASTDTQYF
>TRBV2|TRBJ2-5|NA|many
TGTGCCAGCAGTGAAATGGGACAAGTAAAAGAGACCCAGTACTTC
CASSEMGQVKETQYF
>TRBV20-1|TRBJ2-7|NA|NA
TGCAGTGCTTCGGGGGACTCAGCCTACGAGCAGTACTTC
CSASGDSAYEQYF
>TRBV27|TRBJ2-2|TRBD1|few
TGTGCCAGCAATTATGGCTTCGGGACAGGATACACCGGGGAGCTGTTTTTT
CASNYGFGTGYTGELFF
>TRBV5-1|TRBJ2-7|TRBD2|NA
TGCGCCAGCAATCTGGGACTAGCGGGAGCGGGCGCCTACGAGCAGTACTTC
CASNLGLAGAGAYEQYF
>TRBV28|TRBJ1-3|NA|few
TGTGCCACCTCGGCCGGGGTCGCTGGAAACACCATATATTTT
CATSAGVAGNTIYF
>TRBV5-4|TRBJ1-4|NA|NA
TGTGCCAGCAGCCCCGGAAGCGGCTCCTTACTGTTTTTT
CASSPGSGSLLFF
>TRBV28|TRBJ1-2|NA|many
TGTGCCATTCCTGAGGGTTCCTCCGGAGCTAACTATGGCTACACCTTC
CAIPEGSSGANYGYTF
>TRBV28|TRBJ2-7|NA|many
TGTGCCAGCGAGACAGTCTCCTACGAGCAGTACTTC
CASETVSYEQYF
>TRBV18|TRBJ2-7|TRBD1|NA
TGTGCCAGCTCACGGACAGGGGGCGACGAGCAGTACTTC
CASSRTGGDEQYF
>TRBV20-1|TRBJ2-7|TRBD2|NA
TGCAGTGCTAGCGGGAGGATTGCCTACGAGCAGTACTTC
CSASGRIAYEQYF
>TRBV28|TRBJ2-3|NA|many
TGTGCCAGCAGTTTTGTTGGCCAGGGTAGTGATACGCAGTATTTT
CASSFVGQGSDTQYF
>TRBV10-3|TRBJ2-1|NA|many
TGTGCCATCAGTGACGGCAGTGGCGATGAGCAGTTCTTC
CAISDGSGDEQFF
>TRBV28|TRBJ1-5|NA|many
TGTGCCAGCAGCCCAGGAACTTATCAGCCCCAGCATTTT
CASSPGTYQPQHF
>TRBV4-2|TRBJ1-2|NA|NA
TGTGCCAGCAGCCAAGACCCGGAGTCAGGCGGCTACACCTTC
CASSQDPESGGYTF
>TRBV18|TRBJ1-1|TRBD1|NA
TGTGCCAGCTCACTCGGACAGGGTAAATACACTGAAGCTTTCTTT
CASSLGQGKYTEAFF
>TRBV15|TRBJ1-4|NA|many
TGTGCCACCAGCCAGGGGCTAGGCGAAAAACTGTTTTTT
CATSQGLGEKLFF
>TRBV29-1|TRBJ1-2|TRBD1|few
TGCAGCGTTGACCTGGTGGACAGGGGTTATGGCCACACCTTC
CSVDLVDRGYGHTF
>TRBV28|TRBJ1-6|TRBD1|many
TGTGCCAGCGGCTCTACAGGGGCCGGTTCACCCCTCCACTTT
CASGSTGAGSPLHF
>TRBV7-9|TRBJ1-1|NA|few
TGTGCCAGCAGCTTTACTAACAGATTGAACACTGAAGCTTTCTTT
CASSFTNRLNTEAFF
>TRBV20-1|TRBJ1-5|TRBD1|NA
TGCAGTGCGCAGAGGACAGGGGGCGGTGATCAGCCCCAGCATTTT
CSAQRTGGGDQPQHF
>TRBV30|TRBJ2-1|TRBD2|few
TGTGCCTGGAGTCCCAGCGGGAGAGTATACAATGAGCAGTTCTTC
CAWSPSGRVYNEQFF